The entry below describes one T cell receptor (beta chain). These data are taken from a study of identical twins. Each CDR3 protein is one row after TCRdb ran MiXCR on the 5' RACE reads. The table lists fewer than 900,000 distinct CDR3 sequences, about 18% of them singletons. Germline CDR1 DFQATT, CDR2 SNEGSKA (reference sequence). The CDR3 consists of 11 residues. V gave up 3 bases and J gave up 4 bases, with 6 bases separating them. These data also formed part of another study, on T cells expressing NK-cell markers.

This TCR was recovered from a woman between 18 and 30 years old in good health. V usage is TRBV20-1 and J usage is TRBJ2-5; D is uncertain. Sequenced: PBMCs. The CDR3 loop reads CSARSGETQYF. Here the CDR3 DNA reads TGCAGTGCTAGGTCGGGAGAGACCCAGTACTTC.